Below, 12 T cell receptor beta chains from the same sample are listed, as sequenced in a study of early T cells in non-severe SARS-CoV-2 infection (dated by TCRdb to about 2021). Receptor libraries were prepared by 5' RACE. Instrument on record: NextSeq 500. In-frame beta chains were kept once TCRdb had trimmed the public reads at Q25 with fastp and called clones with MiXCR. CDR3 protein sequences are deduplicated, and each keeps its most common genes and DNA. Counted in this sample were more than 20,000 distinct CDR3 sequences; around 4% of them appeared once. The top ten clonotypes cover about 4% of the sample. Sequences were obtained from whole blood. These receptors were taken from an adult who was a healthcare worker with PCR-confirmed SARS-CoV-2 infection or an uninfected control (not recorded which).

This clonotype was observed a handful of times. V gene TRBV18 combines with J gene TRBJ2-7, with D maybe TRBD1 (5 bases). This CDR3 contains 13 residues. Germline CDR1 and CDR2: KGHSH and LQKENI. The V end lost 8 bases, the J end lost 3 bases, and 14 bases lay between the germline ends. CDR3 in amino acids: CASRGDSYYEQYF. CDR3 DNA sequence: TGTGCCAGCCGTGGCGACAGTTACTACGAGCAGTACTTC.

CDR3 loop: CASSHSGAEAFF. In DNA form, the CDR3 reads TGTGCCAGCAGCCATTCGGGCGCTGAAGCTTTCTTT. V usage is TRBV3-1 and J usage is TRBJ1-1; D remains unclear. Germline-derived CDR1 and CDR2 are LGHDT and YNNKEL (reference sequence). CDR3 size: 12 residues. V lost 3 bases and J 6 bases, leaving 8 bases between the germline ends.

This clonotype was counted at least ten times. The rearrangement joins TRBV3-1 to TRBJ1-3, with TRBD1 as a possible D gene (6 bases). Trimming took 3 bases from V and 6 from J, leaving 9 bases between them. This CDR3 has 13 amino acids. Germline lookup yields CDR1 LGHDT and CDR2 YNNKEL (reference sequence). The CDR3 here is CASSQRGENTIYF. CDR3 nucleotide sequence: TGTGCCAGCAGCCAGAGGGGGGAAAACACCATATATTTT.

This clonotype came up many times. V is TRBV5-1 and J is TRBJ2-7, with 11 bases that match TRBD2. The J segment lost 2 bases and the V segment lost 4 bases, leaving 14 bases of the junction unmatched. CDR3 length: 18 residues. Germline V gives CDR1 SGHRS, CDR2 YFSETQ. CDR3 protein: CASSMRLAGFPWPYEQYF. CDR3 DNA sequence: TGCGCCAGCAGCATGAGACTAGCGGGATTTCCGTGGCCCTACGAGCAGTACTTC.

This clonotype was detected a few times. The gene calls are TRBV30 and TRBJ1-2; no clear D gene. Trimming took 2 bases from V and 6 from J, leaving 16 bases between them. The V gene's germline CDR1 is GTSNPN and CDR2 SVGIG (reference sequence). This CDR3 comprises 14 residues. The CDR3 protein is CAWSPRPQHHGYTF. The CDR3 region has the DNA TGTGCCTGGAGTCCACGGCCTCAACATCATGGCTACACCTTC.

This clonotype showed up many times. This chain joins TRBV12-3 or TRBV12-4 and TRBJ2-7, with D unclear. V dropped 2 bases and J dropped 7 bases, with 9 bases sitting between them. This CDR3 contains 12 residues. This CDR3 is CASSLLSREQYF. The CDR3 nucleotides read TGTGCCAGCAGTTTACTAAGTCGGGAGCAGTACTTC.

This clonotype was counted a few times. This chain joins TRBV28 and TRBJ2-7; D may match TRBD1 or TRBD2 (5 bases each). Germline V gene lookup returns CDR1 MDHEN and CDR2 SYDVKM. V was cut by 2 bases and J by 0 bases, with 11 bases left in between. The CDR3 loop spans 15 amino acids. The CDR3 bases are TGTGCCAGCAGTTTAGTATCAGGGACCTCCTACGAGCAGTACTTC. As protein: CASSLVSGTSYEQYF.

This clonotype appeared many times. This chain connects TRBV18 to TRBJ2-1, with D hard to call. CDR1 is KGHSH and CDR2 is LQKENI in the germline V gene. The CDR3 extends over 13 amino acids. V was clipped by 3 bases and J by 5 bases, with 8 bases between them. The CDR3 here is CASSPGRDNEQFF. CDR3 DNA: TGTGCCAGCTCACCGGGCCGAGACAATGAGCAGTTCTTC.

This clonotype was observed at least ten times. The J gene is TRBJ2-3, the V gene TRBV12-3 or TRBV12-4; no firm D call. The CDR3 consists of 15 residues. The V and J ends lost 3 bases and 0 bases respectively, with 10 bases between them. CDR3 sequence: CASSFGRPSTDTQYF. In DNA, the CDR3 is TGTGCCAGCAGTTTCGGGCGACCTAGCACAGATACGCAGTATTTT.

The chain recombines TRBV3-1 with TRBJ1-3; D remains unclear. The ends were cut back, 4 bases at V and 8 bases at J, with 9 bases in the middle. Germline V gives CDR1 LGHDT, CDR2 YNNKEL (reference sequence). CDR3 length: 12 amino acids. This chain's CDR3 is CASSPSVDTIYF. DNA for the CDR3: TGTGCCAGCAGCCCATCAGTGGACACCATATATTTT.

This clonotype was recorded a few times. This sequence joins TRBV5-1 and TRBJ1-1; D is ambiguous. V was clipped by 0 bases and J by 2 bases, with 14 bases between them. The CDR3 is made up of 16 amino acids. CDR1 SGHRS and CDR2 YFSETQ come from the germline V gene. The DNA of the CDR3 is TGCGCCAGCAGCTTGGGGGGAACGATTGGAAACACTGAAGCTTTCTTT. Translating gives CASSLGGTIGNTEAFF.

This clonotype was seen repeatedly, ten times or more. This rearrangement joins TRBV6-5 to TRBJ2-7, with TRBD1 matching 9 bases. CDR3 length: 15 amino acids. The trim removed 0 bases at V and 1 base at J, leaving 1 base unmatched. Looked up from germline, CDR1 is MNHEY and CDR2 is SVGAGI. The CDR3 is CASSYSGTGSYEQYF. In nucleotides, the CDR3 is TGTGCCAGCAGTTACTCCGGGACAGGGTCCTACGAGCAGTACTTC.